This T cell receptor (beta chain) was profiled in a study of cytomegalovirus exposure and HLA in healthy donors. On the study more broadly: The study's early data release held roughly 91 million unique TCRs from HLA-typed donors. Out of 300 to 500 genotyped donors, about 81% belonged to the Caucasian-associated ancestry cluster. Study-level results: TRBV6-2, TRBV6-3 and some other V segments were excluded as indistinguishable. With later analysis, a missense DCLRE1C variant became linked to TCR beta V- and J-gene trimming.

The CDR3 is 13 amino acids. In germline, CDR1 is LGHNT, CDR2 FRNRAP. The junction had 4 bases not matched to a gene; V was cut back by 6 bases and J by 5 bases. A note on this clone: Its antigen is unknown.

The PCR made use of 60 Vbeta and 13 Jbeta primers. Clones were read by immunoSEQ multiplex PCR, and TCRdb kept only the in-frame ones, dropping some. The sample lists roughly 130,000 clones; about 80% were seen once. The source of this sequence is a man in his forties in good health and CMV-seronegative. The chain uses TRBV12-5 and TRBJ2-5, with 9 bases matching TRBD2. Sequencing was carried out using PBMCs. The CDR3 sequence is CASGPSGAETQYF. The CDR3 region has the DNA TGTGCTAGTGGCCCTAGCGGGGCGGAGACCCAGTACTTC. Full variable domain (outside the CDR3, taken from reference TRBV12-5 and TRBJ2-5): DARVTQTPRHKVTEMGQEVTMRCQPILGHNTVFWYRQTMMQGLELLAYFRNRAPLDDSGMPKDRFSAEMPDATLATLKIQPSEPRDSAVYFCASGPSGAETQYFGPGTRLLVL.